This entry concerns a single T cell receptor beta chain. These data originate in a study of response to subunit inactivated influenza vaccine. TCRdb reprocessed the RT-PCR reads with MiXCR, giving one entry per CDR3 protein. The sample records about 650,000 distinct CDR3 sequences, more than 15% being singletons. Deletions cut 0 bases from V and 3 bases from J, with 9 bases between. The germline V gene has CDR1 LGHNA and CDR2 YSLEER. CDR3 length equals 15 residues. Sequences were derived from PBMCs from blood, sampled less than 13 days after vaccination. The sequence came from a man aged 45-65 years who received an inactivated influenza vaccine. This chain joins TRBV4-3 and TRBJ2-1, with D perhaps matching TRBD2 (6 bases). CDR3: CASSQEVAVYNEQFF. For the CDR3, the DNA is TGCGCCAGCAGCCAAGAAGTAGCGGTCTACAATGAGCAGTTCTTC.